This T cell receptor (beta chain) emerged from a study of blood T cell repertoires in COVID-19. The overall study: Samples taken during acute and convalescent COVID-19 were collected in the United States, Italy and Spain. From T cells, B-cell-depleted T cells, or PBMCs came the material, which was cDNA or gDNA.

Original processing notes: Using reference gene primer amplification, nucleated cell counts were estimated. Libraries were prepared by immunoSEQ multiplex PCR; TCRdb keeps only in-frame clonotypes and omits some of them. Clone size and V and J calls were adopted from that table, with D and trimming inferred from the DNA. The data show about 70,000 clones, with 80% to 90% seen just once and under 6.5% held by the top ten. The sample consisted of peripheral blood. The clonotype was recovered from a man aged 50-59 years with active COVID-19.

This CDR3 is CASSEEGGREGEKLFF. The CDR3 DNA sequence: TGTGCCAGCAGTGAAGAGGGCGGAAGGGAGGGGGAAAAACTGTTTTTT. The chain is built from TRBV2 and TRBJ1-4; TRBD1 is a possible D gene (5 bases). In germline, CDR1 is SNHLY, CDR2 FYNNEI. Trimming left V 1 base short and J 8 bases short, with 17 bases between. The CDR3 has 16 amino acids.